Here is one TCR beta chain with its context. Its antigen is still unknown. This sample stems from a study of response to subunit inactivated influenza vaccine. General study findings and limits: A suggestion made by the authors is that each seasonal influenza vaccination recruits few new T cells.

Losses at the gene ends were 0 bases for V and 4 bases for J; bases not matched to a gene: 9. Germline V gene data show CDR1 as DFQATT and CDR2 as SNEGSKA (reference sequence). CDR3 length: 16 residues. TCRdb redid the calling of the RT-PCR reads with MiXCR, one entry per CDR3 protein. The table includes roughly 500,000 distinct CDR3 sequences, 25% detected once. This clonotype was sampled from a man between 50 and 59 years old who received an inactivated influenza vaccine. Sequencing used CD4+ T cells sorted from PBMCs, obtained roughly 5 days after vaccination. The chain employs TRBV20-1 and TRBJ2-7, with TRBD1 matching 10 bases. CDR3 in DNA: TGCAGTGCTAGAGATCCCGGCGGGACAGGGGCTTACGAGCAGTACTTC. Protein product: CSARDPGGTGAYEQYF.